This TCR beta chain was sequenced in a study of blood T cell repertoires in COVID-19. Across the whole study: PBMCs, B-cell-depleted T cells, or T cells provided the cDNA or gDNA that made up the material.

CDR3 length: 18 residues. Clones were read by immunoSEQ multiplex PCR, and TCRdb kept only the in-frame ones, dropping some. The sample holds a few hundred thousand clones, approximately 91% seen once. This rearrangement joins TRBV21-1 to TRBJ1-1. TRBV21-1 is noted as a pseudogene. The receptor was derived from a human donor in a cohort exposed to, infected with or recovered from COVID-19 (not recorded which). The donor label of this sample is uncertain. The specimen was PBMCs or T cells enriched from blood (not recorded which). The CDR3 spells CASSPKGAGGVRNTEAFF. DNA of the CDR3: TGTGCCAGCAGCCCTAAGGGTGCCGGGGGAGTGAGGAACACTGAAGCTTTCTTT.